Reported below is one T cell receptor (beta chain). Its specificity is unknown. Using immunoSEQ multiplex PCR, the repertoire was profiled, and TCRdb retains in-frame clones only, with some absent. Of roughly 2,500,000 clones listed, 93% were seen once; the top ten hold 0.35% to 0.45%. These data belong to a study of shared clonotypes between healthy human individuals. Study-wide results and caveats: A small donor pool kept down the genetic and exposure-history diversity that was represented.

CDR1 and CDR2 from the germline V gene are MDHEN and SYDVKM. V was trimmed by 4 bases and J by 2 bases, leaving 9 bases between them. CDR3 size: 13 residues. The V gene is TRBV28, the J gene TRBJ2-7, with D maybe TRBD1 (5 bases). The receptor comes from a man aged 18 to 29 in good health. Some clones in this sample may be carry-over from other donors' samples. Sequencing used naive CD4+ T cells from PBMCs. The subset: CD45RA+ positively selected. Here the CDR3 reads CASSYSGTYEQYF. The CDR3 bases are TGTGCCAGCAGTTATTCAGGGACCTACGAGCAGTACTTC.